Following are 8 T cell receptor beta chains from one sample sequenced in a study of T cell responses to AZD1222 COVID-19 vaccine. The method was immunoSEQ multiplex PCR; TCRdb's version includes in-frame clones alone and lacks a portion of them. Of about 160,000 clones listed, about 93% are singletons. Specimen: peripheral blood, collected 28 days after the second AZD1222 dose. Receptor source: an adult who received the AZD1222 COVID-19 vaccine.

V gene TRBV28 combines with J gene TRBJ2-7; tentative D call: TRBD1 (5 bases). With 2 bases removed from V and 3 bases from J, the gap between germline ends came to 14 bases. In germline, CDR1 is MDHEN, CDR2 SYDVKM. The CDR3 is 15 amino acids. The CDR3 is CASSLNSPQGYEQYF. As DNA, the CDR3 is TGTGCCAGCAGTTTAAATTCCCCGCAGGGCTACGAGCAGTACTTC. Filled out from reference TRBV28 and TRBJ2-7, the complete variable domain reads DVKVTQSSRYLVKRTGEKVFLECVQDMDHENMFWYRQDPGLGLRLIYFSYDVKMKEKGDIPEGYSVSREKKERFSLILESASTNQTSMYLCASSLNSPQGYEQYFGPGTRLTVT.

The chain uses TRBV5-4 and TRBJ1-2; no firm D call. The V end was cut by 2 bases, the J end by 0 bases, with 8 bases between. The CDR3 has 14 amino acids. The germline V gene encodes CDR1 SGHNT and CDR2 YYREEE (reference sequence). The CDR3 DNA is TGTGCCAGCAGCTTCGGCAGTCCTAACTATGGCTACACCTTC. This codes for CASSFGSPNYGYTF.

This chain uses TRBV5-1 with TRBJ1-4; D is possibly TRBD1 (5 bases). Germline V CDR1 and CDR2: SGHRS, YFSETQ. The CDR3 is made up of 15 amino acids. The ends were cut back, 0 bases at V and 6 bases at J, with 12 bases in the middle. CDR3 loop: CASSLVGGVDEKLFF. In DNA form, the CDR3 reads TGCGCCAGCAGCTTGGTTGGGGGAGTGGATGAAAAACTGTTTTTT.

V is TRBV14 and J is TRBJ2-5; no reliable D call. Germline CDR1 SGHDN, CDR2 FVKESK. The length of the CDR3 is 13 residues. Trimming stripped 1 base from V and 7 bases from J, with 10 bases between. The CDR3 is CASSQGRSGTQYF. The CDR3 nucleotides are TGTGCCAGCAGCCAAGGTCGTTCGGGGACCCAGTACTTC.

V and J are TRBV4-1 and TRBJ2-2, with a possible D match to TRBD2 (5 bases). CDR1 MGHRA and CDR2 YSYEKL come from the germline V gene. The CDR3 runs to 15 residues. V lost 0 bases and J 4 bases, leaving 9 bases between the germline ends. The CDR3 is CASSQEGSATGELFF. The CDR3 bases are TGCGCCAGCAGCCAAGAAGGTAGCGCCACCGGGGAGCTGTTTTTT.

This clone has only one observation. The genes are TRBV7-9 and TRBJ2-7; maybe TRBD2 (7 bases). CDR3 size: 14 residues. Trimming shortened V by 4 bases and J by 2 bases, and 12 bases separated the two germline ends. Germline CDR1 is SEHNR and CDR2 is FQNEAQ (reference sequence). The CDR3 protein is CASSWRGGPYEQYF. In nucleotides, the CDR3 is TGTGCCAGCAGCTGGAGGGGGGGACCCTACGAGCAGTACTTC.

The chain links TRBV3-1 (or the pseudogene TRBV3-2) to TRBJ2-7; possibly TRBD1 or TRBD2 for D (5 bases each). Between the trimmed V and J ends, which lost 1 base and 7 bases, there was a span of 20 bases. Germline CDR1 reads LGHDT; CDR2 reads YNNKEL (reference sequence). This CDR3 spans 16 amino acids. The CDR3 region is CASSQGLGERRWEQYF. The CDR3 region has the DNA TGTGCCAGCAGCCAAGGGTTGGGGGAAAGACGTTGGGAGCAGTACTTC.

This clone has just one count. The chain links TRBV7-9 to TRBJ2-5; tentative D call: TRBD2 (6 bases). This CDR3 contains 13 residues. Trimming stripped 3 bases from V and 2 bases from J, with 7 bases between. Germline-derived CDR1 and CDR2 are SEHNR and FQNEAQ (reference sequence). Written as DNA, the CDR3 is TGTGCCAGCAGCTTGAGCGGGCAAGAGACCCAGTACTTC. Its translation is CASSLSGQETQYF. Using reference TRBV7-9 and TRBJ2-5 for the parts outside the CDR3, the full variable domain is DTGVSQNPRHKITKRGQNVTFRCDPISEHNRLYWYRQTLGQGPEFLTYFQNEAQLEKSRLLSDRFSAERPKGSFSTLEIQRTEQGDSAMYLCASSLSGQETQYFGPGTRLLVL.